This T cell receptor (beta chain) came from a study of cytomegalovirus exposure and HLA in healthy donors. Study-wide background: Drawn from HLA-typed donors, 80 million to 100 million unique TCRs were held in an early data release. The study's findings and limits: The study put under 200 TCR beta chains on its list as cytomegalovirus-associated. Most CMV-associated TCR beta chains appeared HLA-restricted in a later analysis.

Trimming shortened V by 3 bases and J by 6 bases, and 9 bases separated the two germline ends. The CDR3 extends over 13 amino acids. From germline, CDR1 is SEHNR and CDR2 FQNEAQ (reference sequence). This clone turned up a few times. Its cognate antigen is unknown. PCR amplification relied on 60 Vbeta primers (plus 13 Jbeta primers). Data came from immunoSEQ multiplex PCR; TCRdb stores just in-frame clones and leaves some out. The repertoire holds around 200,000 clones, 82% seen once, with 4.5% to 7% in the top ten. The sample comprised PBMCs. This TCR came from a middle-aged man in good health and CMV-seropositive. This chain connects TRBV7-9 to TRBJ1-5; D uncertain. CDR3 sequence (DNA): TGTGCCAGCAGCTTCGAGGGCAGTCAGCCCCAGCATTTT. Its protein is CASSFEGSQPQHF.